This T cell receptor (beta chain) was sequenced for a study of T cells in localized non-small cell lung cancer. Study conclusions and caveats: Uninvolved neighboring lung showed the greatest T cell clonality, exceeding tumor.

Germline lookup yields CDR1 GTSNPN and CDR2 SVGIG (reference sequence). The V segment lost 5 bases and the J segment 5 bases; nucleotides outside the gene matches: 11. The length of the CDR3 is 16 residues. Comments on this clone: Its specificity is not known.

Libraries were prepared by immunoSEQ multiplex PCR; TCRdb keeps only in-frame clonotypes and omits some of them. The sample holds tens of thousands of clones, approximately 86% seen once. The chain combines TRBV30 with TRBJ1-6; TRBD1 agrees at 8 bases. The TCR sequence derives from a man aged 18 to 55 with stage I lung adenocarcinoma. The sample was peripheral blood, taken before any cancer treatment. The CDR3 protein is CAWLANNRGNNSPLHF. The CDR3 DNA is TGTGCCTGGCTAGCTAACAACAGGGGGAATAATTCACCCCTCCACTTT.